This record looks at one TCR beta chain sequence and its context. The data were taken from a study of T cells in Graves' hyperthyroidism and ophthalmopathy. Amplification targeted TCR beta CDR3 regions from RNA transcripts. First-round RT-PCR with HTBI primers amplified the TCR CDR3 region. MiXCR, run by TCRdb on the multiplex PCR reads, gives a single entry per CDR3 protein. The sample holds approximately 590,000 distinct CDR3 sequences, around 16% seen once. The TCR originated in a woman in her twenties or thirties with Graves' hyperthyroidism. The sample was blood.

CDR3: CASSFGRAVEYGYTF. The CDR3 DNA reads TGTGCCAGCAGCTTTGGCAGGGCAGTGGAGTATGGCTACACCTTC. V and J are TRBV7-9 and TRBJ1-2; possibly TRBD1 for D (5 bases). This CDR3 contains 15 residues. V lost 3 bases, J lost 5 bases, and 16 bases lay in between. Germline CDR1 SEHNR, CDR2 FQNEAQ (reference sequence).